This T cell receptor (beta chain) was captured by sequencing in a study of blood T cell repertoires in COVID-19. For the study at large: Researchers got acute and convalescent COVID-19 samples from the United States, Italy and Spain.

Seattle patient enrollment occurred during active infection, with longitudinal follow-up thereafter. TCRdb's table, derived via immunoSEQ multiplex PCR, lists solely in-frame clones and lacks some. The data contain roughly 160,000 clones, approximately 85% of them singletons. The CDR3 runs 17 residues. With V trimmed by 6 bases and J by 2 bases, 14 bases remained unmatched. Germline CDR1 is ENHRY and CDR2 is SYGVKD. Specimen: peripheral blood. The V call is TRBV10-3, the J call TRBJ2-5; 8 nucleotides agree with TRBD1. This sequence was found in a man aged 80 or over with COVID-19, enrolled during active disease. The CDR3 DNA is TGTGCCATCAGCCCTCGGACAGGGTCCGGGGCTCAAGAGACCCAGTACTTC. Its translation: CAISPRTGSGAQETQYF.